The sequence of this TCR beta chain was determined in a study of shared clonotypes between healthy human individuals. Background on the study: CD4 naive and memory got three plates each, CD8 naive two, CD8 memory one.

Template for every sorted-subset replicate PCR totaled roughly 210 ng DNA, roughly 30,000 T cell genomes. Sequenced by immunoSEQ multiplex PCR; TCRdb stores in-frame clones only, minus some. The sample records about 580,000 clones, roughly 98% being singletons. CDR3 length: 18 amino acids. The germline gives CDR1 SGHVS, CDR2 FNYEAQ. With 5 bases removed from V and 0 bases from J, the gap between germline ends came to 19 bases. Naive CD8 cells, CD45RO-negative and positively selected for CCR7, excluded terminally differentiated effector memory CD45RA+ cells. The V and J genes are TRBV7-6 and TRBJ1-4; possible D gene TRBD1, 6 bases. The clonotype was recovered from a man younger than 45 in good health. The specimen was naive CD8+ T cells sorted from blood. CDR3 region: CASSLLTRGLATNEKLFF. The DNA for the CDR3 is TGTGCCAGCAGCCTACTAACAAGGGGGTTGGCAACTAATGAAAAACTGTTTTTT.